This entry is about one T cell receptor beta chain. The data stem from a study of OX40 agonist ivuxolimab in advanced cancers. Clones were read by immunoSEQ multiplex PCR, and TCRdb kept only the in-frame ones, dropping some. The sample has about 36,000 clones, around 90% seen once. V lost 2 bases and J 2 bases, leaving 13 bases between the germline ends. This CDR3 has 15 residues. Germline CDR1 is LNHDA and CDR2 is SQIVND (reference sequence). The source of this sequence is an adult with an advanced solid tumor such as melanoma, head and neck, liver or kidney cancer. The chain links TRBV19 to TRBJ2-7; D gene uncertain. This specimen was CD4+ or CD8+ T cells sorted from blood, taken in a trial of the OX40 agonist ivuxolimab. The CDR3 is CASSIKYLFAYEQYF. The CDR3 nucleotides read TGTGCCAGTAGTATAAAGTATCTGTTCGCCTACGAGCAGTACTTC. The variable domain in full, completed from reference TRBV19 and TRBJ2-7, reads DGGITQSPKYLFRKEGQNVTLSCEQNLNHDAMYWYRQDPGQGLRLIYYSQIVNDFQKGDIAEGYSVSREKKESFPLTVTSAQKNPTAFYLCASSIKYLFAYEQYFGPGTRLTVT.